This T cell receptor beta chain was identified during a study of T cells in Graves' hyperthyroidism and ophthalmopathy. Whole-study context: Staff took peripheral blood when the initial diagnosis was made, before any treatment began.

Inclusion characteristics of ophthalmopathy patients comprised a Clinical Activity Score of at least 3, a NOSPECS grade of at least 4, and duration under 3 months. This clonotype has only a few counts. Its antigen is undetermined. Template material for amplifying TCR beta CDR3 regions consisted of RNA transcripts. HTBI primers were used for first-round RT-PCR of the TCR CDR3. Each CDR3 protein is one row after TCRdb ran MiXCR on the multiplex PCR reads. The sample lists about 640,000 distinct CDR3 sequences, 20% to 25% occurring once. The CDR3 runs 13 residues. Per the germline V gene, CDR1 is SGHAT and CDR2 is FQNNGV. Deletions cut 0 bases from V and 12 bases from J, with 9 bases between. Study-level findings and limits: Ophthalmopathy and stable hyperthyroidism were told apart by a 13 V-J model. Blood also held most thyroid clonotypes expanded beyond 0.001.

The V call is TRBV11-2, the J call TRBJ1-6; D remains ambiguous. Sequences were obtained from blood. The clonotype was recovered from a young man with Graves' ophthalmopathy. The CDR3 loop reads CASSLESVRPLHF. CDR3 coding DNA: TGTGCCAGCAGCTTAGAGTCGGTCAGACCCCTCCACTTT.